These 30 T cell receptor beta chains were sequenced from one sample in a study of T cells in Graves' hyperthyroidism and ophthalmopathy. The source material, RNA transcripts, was used to amplify TCR beta CDR3 regions. TCR CDR3 regions were first amplified by RT-PCR with HTBI primers. TCRdb ran MiXCR on the multiplex PCR reads and lists one entry per CDR3 protein. The sample lists 650,000 to 850,000 distinct CDR3 sequences, 15% to 20% occurring once. The source material was blood. These receptors were taken from a woman in her 50s with Graves' hyperthyroidism that later progressed to Graves' ophthalmopathy.

This clonotype was counted a single time. A much larger clone is a single base away; this may be a read error. CDR3 loop: CASSSEQWNTEAFF. The CDR3 bases are TGTGCCAGCAGTTCAGAACAGTGGAACACTGAAGCTTTCTTT. The V gene is TRBV12-3 or TRBV12-4, the J gene TRBJ1-1; the D is unclear. Trimming cost V 4 bases and J 1 base, with 10 bases left between them. This CDR3 region has 14 residues.

This clonotype has a count of ten or more. The J gene is TRBJ1-4, the V gene TRBV11-2; weak D call: TRBD1 (5 bases). Germline V gene data show CDR1 as SGHAT and CDR2 as FQNNGV. Trimming left V 9 bases short and J 0 bases short, with 14 bases between. The CDR3 spans 15 residues. CDR3 residues: CASNPGFATNEKLFF. The DNA of the CDR3 is TGTGCCAGTAACCCAGGGTTTGCAACTAATGAAAAACTGTTTTTT.

Only a few counts were recorded for this clonotype. The chain uses TRBV25-1 and TRBJ1-3; D call uncertain. The CDR3 has 12 amino acids. The ends were cut back, 2 bases at V and 6 bases at J, with 5 bases in the middle. Germline V lookup: CDR1 MGHDK, CDR2 SYGVNS. CDR3 nucleotide sequence: TGTGCCAGCAGTGAAGCTGCAAACACCATATATTTT. This translates into CASSEAANTIYF.

This clonotype showed up many times. This chain joins TRBV3-1 and TRBJ2-7; 10 bases agree with TRBD1. Germline trimming cut 6 bases from V and 3 bases from J; bases unmatched to any gene: 8. This CDR3 has 15 amino acids. Germline V CDR1 and CDR2: LGHDT, YNNKEL (reference sequence). In DNA, the CDR3 is TGTGCCAGCAGGCCCACGGGACAGGGGAACTACGAGCAGTACTTC. Protein product: CASRPTGQGNYEQYF.

The chain combines TRBV6-1 with TRBJ2-5, with D possibly matching TRBD1 (7 bases). CDR3 length: 14 residues. Germline values: CDR1 MNHNS, CDR2 SASEGT. V lost 6 bases and J 1 base, leaving 12 bases between the germline ends. The CDR3 DNA sequence: TGTGCCAGCAGCGCGGGGACAGTCCAAGAGACCCAGTACTTC. Translating it yields CASSAGTVQETQYF.

The chain carries TRBV7-9 and TRBJ2-5; D is uncertain. Germline lookup yields CDR1 SEHNR and CDR2 FQNEAQ (reference sequence). The CDR3 length is 12 residues. V dropped 3 bases and J dropped 4 bases, with 6 bases sitting between them. For the CDR3, the DNA is TGTGCCAGCAGCTTGAACGCAGAGACCCAGTACTTC. Its protein product is CASSLNAETQYF.

As to this clonotype: This sequence may be a read error, since a much larger clone differs from it by one base. This sequence joins TRBV3-1 and TRBJ2-4; TRBD1 aligns across 7 bases. Germline CDR1 LGHDT, CDR2 YNNKEL (reference sequence). The CDR3 totals 15 residues. In DNA form, the CDR3 reads TGTGCCAGCAGCCAGCGGACAGGAACTAAAAGCATTCAGTACTTC. Residues: CASSQRTGTKSIQYF.

The V call is TRBV7-8, the J call TRBJ2-7; D tentatively fits TRBD1 or TRBD2 (5 bases each). Germline V lookup: CDR1 SGHVS, CDR2 FQNEAQ. V was clipped by 5 bases and J by 2 bases, with 13 bases between them. CDR3 size: 14 residues. CDR3 bases: TGTGCCAGCAGCAACCGGGACGTTACCTACGAGCAGTACTTC. Encoded protein: CASSNRDVTYEQYF.

This clonotype was seen a handful of times. The chain employs TRBV5-1 and TRBJ1-5, with TRBD1 matching over 8 bases. CDR1 SGHRS and CDR2 YFSETQ come from the germline V gene. The length of the CDR3 is 15 residues. Losses at the gene ends were 4 bases for V and 7 bases for J; bases not matched to a gene: 10. CDR3 protein: CASSTLGDRGQPQHF. In DNA, the CDR3 is TGCGCCAGCAGCACCCTTGGAGACAGGGGACAGCCCCAGCATTTT.

The chain is built from TRBV4-1 and TRBJ2-1; D gene ambiguous. CDR1 MGHRA and CDR2 YSYEKL come from the germline V gene. Trimming left V 0 bases short and J 8 bases short, with 5 bases between. This CDR3 is 12 amino acids long. The DNA of the CDR3 is TGCGCCAGCAGCCAAGATCCCGATGAGCAGTTCTTC. Its protein is CASSQDPDEQFF.

This clonotype has a handful of counts. J is TRBJ1-1 and V is TRBV19; 7 bases agree with TRBD1. Per the germline V gene, CDR1 is LNHDA and CDR2 is SQIVND (reference sequence). Trimming took 5 bases from V and 5 from J; bases not matched to a gene: 11. The CDR3 runs to 15 residues. DNA of the CDR3: TGTGCCAGTAGTGTAGGGGGCGCAGGGGGAACTGAAGCTTTCTTT. Its translation is CASSVGGAGGTEAFF.

The chain has TRBV12-3 or TRBV12-4 and TRBJ1-3; D is uncertain. V was cut by 3 bases and J by 4 bases, with 13 bases left in between. The CDR3 consists of 15 residues. The CDR3 DNA is TGTGCCAGCAGTTTGTCGGGGATTTCCGGAAACACCATATATTTT. Its protein is CASSLSGISGNTIYF.

This clonotype was seen more than once but under ten times. The chain is built from TRBV10-1 and TRBJ2-5; D possibly corresponds to TRBD2 (6 bases). The length of the CDR3 is 13 residues. Deletions cut 3 bases from V and 2 bases from J, with 7 bases between. Per the germline V gene, CDR1 is WNHNN and CDR2 is SYGVQD (reference sequence). As DNA, the CDR3 is TGCGCCAGCAGTGATGCGGGACAAGAGACCCAGTACTTC. It translates to CASSDAGQETQYF.

In this sample, this clonotype turned up many times. The genes are TRBV20-1 and TRBJ2-7; no definite D call. The CDR3 covers 11 residues. V was clipped by 4 bases and J by 4 bases, with 8 bases between them. Germline values: CDR1 DFQATT, CDR2 SNEGSKA (reference sequence). The CDR3 spells CSATPRYEQYF. CDR3 DNA sequence: TGCAGTGCTACCCCCAGGTACGAGCAGTACTTC.

This clonotype was observed many times. This chain links TRBV3-1 with TRBJ2-3; possibly TRBD1 or TRBD2 for D (5 bases each). The germline CDR1 and CDR2 sequences are LGHDT and YNNKEL (reference sequence). V was shortened by 0 bases and J by 1 base, with 17 bases between the two germline ends. The CDR3 has 18 residues. Written as DNA, the CDR3 is TGTGCCAGCAGCCAAGAAACCGGGACCTATAAGCGCACAGATACGCAGTATTTT. It codes for CASSQETGTYKRTDTQYF.

This clonotype was observed at least ten times. This chain joins TRBV29-1 and TRBJ2-5; 8 bases agree with TRBD2. The CDR3 runs 17 residues. The germline V gene has CDR1 SQVTM and CDR2 ANQGSEA. Trimming cost V 3 bases and J 1 base; bases outside gene matches: 13. The CDR3 sequence: CSVDGGGPPRPQETQYF. The CDR3 DNA is TGCAGCGTTGACGGCGGGGGGCCCCCCCGGCCCCAAGAGACCCAGTACTTC.

V gene TRBV27 combines with J gene TRBJ1-5; D unresolved. Germline-derived CDR1 and CDR2 are MNHEY and SMNVEV (reference sequence). The CDR3 runs 15 residues. The V gene lost 6 bases and the J gene lost 0 bases, with 12 bases spanning the gap. CDR3 sequence reads: CASRQNGPSNQPQHF. CDR3 nucleotides: TGTGCCAGCAGACAAAACGGACCTAGCAATCAGCCCCAGCATTTT.

This clonotype has more than one count but fewer than ten. The gene calls are TRBV28 and TRBJ2-3, with D possibly being TRBD2 (6 bases). Germline V gene sequence: CDR1 MDHEN, CDR2 SYDVKM. The CDR3 is 13 residues long. V gave up 11 bases and J gave up 4 bases, with 16 bases separating them. The CDR3 DNA follows: TGTGCCTCTCGGGGGTCAGGAGCAGATACGCAGTATTTT. This encodes CASRGSGADTQYF. The full variable domain, in which reference TRBV28 and TRBJ2-3 provide the parts outside the CDR3, is DVKVTQSSRYLVKRTGEKVFLECVQDMDHENMFWYRQDPGLGLRLIYFSYDVKMKEKGDIPEGYSVSREKKERFSLILESASTNQTSMYLCASRGSGADTQYFGPGTRLTVL.

The genes are TRBV5-4 and TRBJ1-2, with 7 bases identical to TRBD1. Germline V gene lookup returns CDR1 SGHNT and CDR2 YYREEE (reference sequence). V shed 7 bases and J 4 bases; nucleotides not matched to a gene: 7. The CDR3 runs 13 residues. CDR3 sequence (DNA): TGTGCCAGCGTTATACAGGGGACCTATGGCTACACCTTC. The encoded protein is CASVIQGTYGYTF.

Only a few counts were recorded for this clonotype. V gene TRBV27 combines with J gene TRBJ1-2; 10 bases agree with TRBD1. CDR1 and CDR2 from the germline V gene are MNHEY and SMNVEV (reference sequence). The trim removed 5 bases at V and 4 bases at J, leaving 7 bases unmatched. The CDR3 covers 15 residues. CDR3 coding DNA: TGTGCCAGCAGTCCCGGGACAGGGGTCGGCTATGGCTACACCTTC. Protein product: CASSPGTGVGYGYTF.

This clonotype was counted at least ten times. V gene TRBV5-1 combines with J gene TRBJ2-3; D gene ambiguous. Trimming shortened V by 1 base and J by 0 bases, and 6 bases separated the two germline ends. CDR3 length: 14 residues. Germline V CDR1 and CDR2: SGHRS, YFSETQ. The CDR3 reads CASSLIQSTDTQYF. The CDR3 nucleotides are TGCGCCAGCAGCTTGATACAGAGCACAGATACGCAGTATTTT. The variable domain in full, with the rest retrieved from reference TRBV5-1 and TRBJ2-3, is KAGVTQTPRYLIKTRGQQVTLSCSPISGHRSVSWYQQTPGQGLQFLFEYFSETQRNKGNFPGRFSGRQFSNSRSEMNVSTLELGDSALYLCASSLIQSTDTQYFGPGTRLTVL.

The table lists this clonotype with many counts. V is TRBV6-1 and J is TRBJ1-6; TRBD1 is a possible D gene (5 bases). Germline V gene sequence: CDR1 MNHNS, CDR2 SASEGT. Trimming pared 6 bases from V and 7 bases from J, leaving 16 bases between. This CDR3 is built from 15 residues. The CDR3 loop is CASRRDSPWNSPLHF. The CDR3 DNA reads as TGTGCCAGCAGACGGGACTCCCCTTGGAATTCACCCCTCCACTTT.

As for this clonotype: Given a much more abundant clone one base away, this may be a read error. The V gene is TRBV5-5, the J gene TRBJ1-2; the D is unclear. Germline CDR1 SGHKS, CDR2 YYEKEE (reference sequence). The CDR3 spans 16 residues. V lost 0 bases, J lost 1 base, and 13 bases lay in between. The CDR3 spells CASSLDLGYSNYGYTF. For the CDR3, the DNA is TGTGCCAGCAGCTTGGACCTGGGTTACAGTAACTATGGCTACACCTTC.

Only a few counts were recorded for this clonotype. This rearrangement joins TRBV30 to TRBJ1-4, with D possibly TRBD1 on 6 matching bases. This CDR3 is 14 amino acids long. Germline V CDR1 and CDR2: GTSNPN, SVGIG (reference sequence). Trimming took 2 bases from V and 10 from J, leaving 17 bases between them. The CDR3 loop is CAWSPGPYRAKLFF. In DNA, the CDR3 is TGTGCCTGGAGTCCGGGGCCCTACAGGGCAAAACTGTTTTTT.

This clonotype was seen many times. CDR3 protein: CASSQESPNLFF. The CDR3 DNA is TGTGCCAGCAGCCAAGAGTCCCCGAACCTGTTTTTT. The rearrangement links TRBV3-1 to TRBJ1-4; no firm D call. Deletions cut 0 bases from V and 14 bases from J, with 10 bases between. There are 12 residues in the CDR3. Germline V gene sequence: CDR1 LGHDT, CDR2 YNNKEL (reference sequence).

This clonotype has ten or more counts. The rearrangement links TRBV3-1 to TRBJ1-4; 8 nucleotides line up with TRBD1. The J segment lost 0 bases and the V segment lost 3 bases, leaving 3 bases of the junction unmatched. Germline V gives CDR1 LGHDT, CDR2 YNNKEL (reference sequence). The CDR3 is 16 residues long. The CDR3 region has the DNA TGTGCCAGCAGCCACCCAGGGGGCGCAACTAATGAAAAACTGTTTTTT. Translation: CASSHPGGATNEKLFF. Combining the CDR3 with reference TRBV3-1 and TRBJ1-4 gives the whole variable domain DTAVSQTPKYLVTQMGNDKSIKCEQNLGHDTMYWYKQDSKKFLKIMFSYNNKELIINETVPNRFSPKSPDKAHLNLHINSLELGDSAVYFCASSHPGGATNEKLFFGSGTQLSVL.

In this sample, this clonotype turned up many times. The chain links TRBV7-3 to TRBJ2-5, with TRBD2 as a possible D gene (5 bases). This CDR3 has 13 residues. Trimming took off 5 bases at V and 2 bases at J, with 9 bases between the two ends. CDR1 SGHTA and CDR2 FQGTGA come from the germline V gene. CDR3 protein: CASSRGSQETQYF. CDR3 coding DNA: TGTGCCAGCAGCCGGGGAAGTCAAGAGACCCAGTACTTC.

This clonotype was recorded a few times. The rearrangement joins TRBV24-1 to TRBJ1-5; 7 bases match TRBD1. CDR1 is KGHDR and CDR2 is SFDVKD in the germline V gene. The junction had 12 bases not matched to a gene; V was cut back by 5 bases and J by 6 bases. This CDR3 has 16 amino acids. The CDR3 DNA reads TGTGCCACCAGTGGCACAGGGGTGGGGTCCGGTCAGCCCCAGCATTTT. Translating gives CATSGTGVGSGQPQHF.

This clonotype appeared many times. The chain uses TRBV20-1 and TRBJ2-5; D is possibly TRBD2 (7 bases). The CDR3 is 14 residues long. Germline CDR1 DFQATT, CDR2 SNEGSKA (reference sequence). Deletions cut 3 bases from V and 2 bases from J, with 13 bases between. CDR3 coding DNA: TGCAGTGCTAGGGTGGGGGGGCAACAAGAGACCCAGTACTTC. It is translated as CSARVGGQQETQYF.

The chain employs TRBV10-2 and TRBJ2-2; D is unclear. The V end lost 7 bases, the J end lost 0 bases, and 18 bases lay between the germline ends. The CDR3 runs to 17 residues. The germline V gene encodes CDR1 WSHSY and CDR2 SAAADI. CDR3 bases: TGCGCCAGCATTCCACCCCGAGTGAGTGCGAACACCGGGGAGCTGTTTTTT. It encodes CASIPPRVSANTGELFF.